This is a list of T cell receptor beta chains from one sample in a study of cytomegalovirus exposure and HLA in healthy donors. The assay was immunoSEQ multiplex PCR, and TCRdb's table has in-frame clones only and misses some. The profile covers some 40,000 clones, with 74% appearing a single time and 6.3% taken by the ten largest. Sequencing was performed on PBMCs. Receptors were obtained from a man in his thirties or forties in good health and CMV-seronegative. The conserved cysteine and the conserved F or W are not part of the CDR3 here. Only some rows state a clone size, as once, few, many or a class for expanded clones.

TRBJ2-7	.	TRBV27	ASSPARGDFPYEQY
TRBJ1-5	once	TRBV2	ASSEGPGGNQPQH
TRBJ1-4	.	TRBV25-1	ASSVPGQGGEKLF
TRBJ1-5	.	TRBV19	ASSMRDRKDQPQH
TRBJ2-5	.	TRBV7-8	ASSLGGGQGRETQY
TRBJ1-6	.	TRBV11-2	ASSFGGAINSPLH
TRBJ2-7	.	TRBV7-9	ASSLETGFLYEQY
TRBJ1-1	.	TRBV27	ASSLSRGRVGTEAF
TRBJ2-3	.	TRBV5-1	ASSLRLAGGTTDTQY
TRBJ2-3	.	TRBV2	ASKGLQVNTDTQY
TRBJ2-3	once	TRBV18	ASQGQILTDTQY
TRBJ1-4	once	TRBV11-2	ASSLLGDRGNEKLF
TRBJ1-2	.	TRBV9	ASNRDGGYGYT
.	.	TRBV10-2	ASLRPGDEQY
TRBJ2-1	few	TRBV6-1	ASNHRDRGQGEQF
TRBJ1-1	few	TRBV27	ASSTRTGGLNTEAF
TRBJ2-4	.	TRBV5-4	ASSPGGDLAKNIQY
TRBJ1-2	.	TRBV6-5	ASSTAGTGGVGYT
TRBJ1-1	few	TRBV27	ASSSYRDRDPEAF
TRBJ1-2	.	TRBV6-1	ASRENIPANYGYT
TRBJ1-2	.	TRBV28	ASSLLQGTTNYGYT
TRBJ1-2	.	TRBV5-4	ASSPGTGSNYGYP
TRBJ2-7	.	TRBV2	ASSNARTYEQY
TRBJ1-6	few	TRBV7-9	ASSPRQGRESPLH
TRBJ2-1	.	TRBV7-3	ASSSLAGGPNEQF
TRBJ2-7	few	TRBV2	ASSEYLAGGSYEQY
TRBJ1-3	.	TRBV6-1	ASSDWAQTGNTIY
TRBJ2-7	.	TRBV18	ASSHGTRIFYEQY
TRBJ2-1	.	TRBV7-8	ASSRTSFGEQF
TRBJ2-1	.	TRBV2	ASSERASGGYNEQF
TRBJ2-5	few	TRBV10-2	ASSEYGLADQETQY
TRBJ1-5	.	TRBV19	ASSRGGGNQPQH
TRBJ2-7	.	TRBV29-1	SAQQGGSYEQY
TRBJ2-7	few	TRBV11-2	ASSLFQEGEQY
TRBJ1-2	.	TRBV7-2	ASSLVRDSPAGYT
TRBJ1-2	.	TRBV28	ASREGQNYGYT
TRBJ1-1	.	TRBV9	ASSVITGREAF
TRBJ2-7	.	TRBV18	ASSPYASGRGRNEQY
TRBJ2-5	.	TRBV7-9	ASSHKGGWETQY
TRBJ2-5	once	TRBV5-1	ASSLGPGGETQY
TRBJ2-7	.	TRBV6-5	ASSGGQHSSYEQY
TRBJ1-4	.	TRBV11-2	ASSRGQGIEKLF
TRBJ2-1	.	TRBV6-5	ASSSGTTAYNEQF
TRBJ1-4	few	TRBV27	ASSGSTNEKLF
TRBJ2-3	.	TRBV5-1	ASSSGLATDTQY
TRBJ1-2	.	TRBV5-1	ASRKGTNSNYGYP
TRBJ2-6	.	TRBV6-4	ASHDSSGANVLT
TRBJ1-2	once	TRBV11-2	ASSLVRSLRGGSYT
TRBJ1-5	.	TRBV28	GTQGENQPQH
TRBJ2-3	.	TRBV28	ASSLYGAADTQY
TRBJ2-5	.	TRBV11-1	ASSPRGTGQETQY
TRBJ1-1	.	TRBV11-2	ASSTQGVSGTEAF